The 28 T cell receptor beta chains below were found in one sample sequenced in a study of CD8+CD57+ T cells in acquired aplastic anemia. Profiles of TCR beta VDJ and CDR3 were generated from a genomic DNA template. TCRdb reprocessed the reads via MiXCR and lists one record per CDR3 protein. The table includes 250,000 to 300,000 distinct CDR3 sequences, approximately 58% detected once. The sequenced patients had an expansion of CD8+CD57+ cells seen by flow cytometry. Sequencing was done on a sample of sorted CD4+, CD8+, or CD8+CD57+ T cells (not recorded which) from PBMCs. Receptor source: a human donor with aplastic anemia.

The J gene is TRBJ2-1, the V gene TRBV19; TRBD1 is a possible D gene (5 bases). The CDR3 contains 14 residues. V lost 6 bases to trimming and J lost 4 bases, with 13 bases between them. Germline V gene sequence: CDR1 LNHDA, CDR2 SQIVND (reference sequence). The chain's CDR3 is CASSTGHGYNEQFF. The CDR3, as DNA: TGTGCCAGTAGCACAGGACACGGTTACAATGAGCAGTTCTTC. The full variable domain, rest sourced from reference TRBV19 and TRBJ2-1, is DGGITQSPKYLFRKEGQNVTLSCEQNLNHDAMYWYRQDPGQGLRLIYYSQIVNDFQKGDIAEGYSVSREKKESFPLTVTSAQKNPTAFYLCASSTGHGYNEQFFGPGTRLTVL.

Remarks on this clonotype: The junction departs from germline at one end; a sequencing error may be responsible. The CDR3 region has the DNA TGTGCCAGACCCTGGGATCGCTACAAGCAGTACTTC. It specifies CARPWDRYKQYF. This sequence joins TRBV11-2 and TRBJ2-7, with no clear D. CDR3 length equals 12 residues. CDR1 is SGHAT, CDR2 FQNNGV, per germline.

The rearrangement links TRBV20-1 to TRBJ1-2; D ambiguous. CDR3 length: 14 residues. The V gene's germline CDR1 is DFQATT and CDR2 SNEGSKA (reference sequence). The V gene lost 3 bases and the J gene lost 2 bases, with 13 bases spanning the gap. The CDR3 bases are TGCAGTGCTAGGACACCGGAGAAAAACTATGGCTACACCTTC. Translated, it gives CSARTPEKNYGYTF.

This chain links TRBV7-2 with TRBJ2-1; D might be TRBD2 (5 bases). This CDR3 is built from 14 residues. Trimming cost V 1 base and J 13 bases, with 17 bases left between them. Per the germline V gene, CDR1 is SGHTA and CDR2 is FQGNSA. This CDR3 is CASSLVSSTGDQFF. CDR3 nucleotide sequence: TGTGCCAGCAGCTTAGTTTCCTCCACCGGGGATCAGTTCTTC.

The chain employs TRBV15 and TRBJ1-6; weak D call: TRBD1 (6 bases). CDR1 and CDR2 (germline): LNHNV, YYDKDF (reference sequence). The CDR3 runs 14 residues. V shed 1 base and J shed 10 bases, with 11 bases lying between them. The CDR3 here is CATSRADSFSPLHF. The CDR3 DNA is TGTGCCACCAGCAGAGCGGACAGCTTCTCACCCCTCCACTTT.

This chain links TRBV7-2 with TRBJ2-2, with D perhaps matching TRBD1 (6 bases). The CDR3 totals 14 residues. V was shortened by 2 bases and J by 6 bases, with 10 bases between the two germline ends. The V gene's germline CDR1 is SGHTA and CDR2 FQGNSA. CDR3 protein: CASSLLQGAGELFF. In nucleotides, the CDR3 is TGTGCCAGCAGCTTATTACAGGGCGCCGGGGAGCTGTTTTTT.

The genes are TRBV2 and TRBJ1-4; a possible D gene is TRBD1 (6 bases). Per germline, CDR1 SNHLY and CDR2 FYNNEI. The CDR3 is 16 residues long. With 7 bases removed from V and 5 bases from J, the gap between germline ends came to 20 bases. The CDR3 here is CASKTQGLSGNEKLFF. The CDR3 nucleotides read TGTGCCAGCAAAACACAGGGCCTCTCTGGAAATGAAAAACTGTTTTTT.

The CDR3 sequence is CASSLRQGMAKNIQYF. CDR3 coding DNA: TGTGCCAGCAGCCTTCGACAGGGGATGGCCAAAAACATTCAGTACTTC. The V and J genes are TRBV4-2 and TRBJ2-5; 8 nucleotides align to TRBD1. The J call is in doubt because the DNA end fits TRBJ2-4 better. From germline, CDR1 is LGHNA and CDR2 YNFKEQ. This CDR3 comprises 16 residues.

This clonotype was counted many times. V is TRBV2 and J is TRBJ2-3; D call uncertain. The V gene lost 2 bases and the J gene lost 2 bases, with 8 bases spanning the gap. This CDR3 contains 14 residues. Germline assignment: CDR1 SNHLY and CDR2 FYNNEI. The CDR3 DNA reads as TGTGCCAGCAGTGAAATAAGCTTCACAGATACGCAGTATTTT. Its translation: CASSEISFTDTQYF.

The rearrangement uses TRBV19 and TRBJ1-5; D possibly corresponds to TRBD1 (6 bases). Between the trimmed V and J ends, which lost 6 bases and 4 bases, there was a span of 16 bases. The germline CDR1 and CDR2 sequences are LNHDA and SQIVND (reference sequence). The CDR3 length is 15 residues. The DNA of the CDR3 is TGTGCCAGTAGGGGGGGCAGGGGCGGTAATCAGCCCCAGCATTTT. It codes for CASRGGRGGNQPQHF.

Ten or more counts support this clonotype. This rearrangement joins TRBV11-1 to TRBJ2-3; no reliable D call. The ends were cut back, 5 bases at V and 6 bases at J, with 9 bases in the middle. The CDR3 has 12 amino acids. Germline CDR1 is SGHAT and CDR2 is FQDESV (reference sequence). CDR3 sequence: CASSLSSDTQYF. Written as DNA, the CDR3 is TGTGCCAGCAGCCTTTCCTCGGATACGCAGTATTTT.

To note about this clonotype: One end of the junction fails to match germline, which may point to a read error. The V call is TRBV10-2, the J call TRBJ2-1, with 13 positions matching TRBD2. There are 14 residues in the CDR3. From germline, CDR1 is WSHSY and CDR2 SAAADI. The CDR3 DNA reads as TGTGCCAGCAGTCCAGGGACTAGCGGGACCGAGCAGTTCTTC. The encoded protein is CASSPGTSGTEQFF.

The chain links TRBV12-3 or TRBV12-4 to TRBJ1-6, with TRBD1 matching over 8 bases. With 6 bases clipped from V and 10 bases from J, the junction kept 8 bases outside the gene matches. There are 14 residues in the CDR3. CDR3 in DNA: TGTGCCAGCAGCACGGACAGGGTGCTATCACCCCTCCACTTT. Its translation is CASSTDRVLSPLHF.

This clonotype came up many times. This rearrangement joins TRBV11-2 to TRBJ1-2, with 9 nucleotides matching TRBD1. The CDR3 has 14 amino acids. Unmatched junction bases numbered 2, after V lost 1 base and J lost 5 bases. The germline gives CDR1 SGHAT, CDR2 FQNNGV. The CDR3 DNA follows: TGTGCCAGCAGCTTAGGGGACAGGGTATATGGCTACACCTTC. Residues: CASSLGDRVYGYTF.

This chain connects TRBV19 to TRBJ2-6; tentatively, D is TRBD1 or TRBD2 (5 bases each). Germline V gives CDR1 LNHDA, CDR2 SQIVND (reference sequence). Deletions cut 3 bases from V and 4 bases from J, with 10 bases between. The CDR3 consists of 15 residues. The DNA for the CDR3 is TGTGCCAGTAGTATCCCCGGGACCGGGGCCAACGTCCTGACTTTC. It specifies CASSIPGTGANVLTF.

This clonotype appeared many times. The rearrangement joins TRBV30 to TRBJ2-7; D is uncertain. The CDR3 totals 12 residues. Per germline, CDR1 GTSNPN and CDR2 SVGIG (reference sequence). Trimming left V 2 bases short and J 5 bases short, with 10 bases between. CDR3 region: CAWSNTGHEQYF. Here the CDR3 DNA reads TGTGCCTGGAGTAATACCGGGCACGAGCAGTACTTC.

The chain has TRBV20-1 and TRBJ2-1; 9 bases agree with TRBD2. The trim removed 2 bases at V and 0 bases at J, leaving 5 bases unmatched. CDR3 length: 16 amino acids. CDR1 and CDR2 (germline): DFQATT, SNEGSKA (reference sequence). In nucleotides, the CDR3 is TGCAGTGCTAGAAGACTAGCGGACAACTCCTACAATGAGCAGTTCTTC. This sequence encodes CSARRLADNSYNEQFF.

The chain couples TRBV20-1 to TRBJ2-7; TRBD1 matches 9 bases. Per germline, CDR1 DFQATT and CDR2 SNEGSKA (reference sequence). The J segment lost 2 bases and the V segment lost 3 bases, leaving 5 bases of the junction unmatched. The CDR3 runs to 14 residues. The CDR3 here is CSARGDRVAYEQYF. For the CDR3, the DNA is TGCAGTGCTAGGGGGGACAGGGTAGCCTACGAGCAGTACTTC.

J is TRBJ1-6 and V is TRBV15; 9 bases line up with TRBD1. The V segment lost 3 bases and the J segment 5 bases; nucleotides outside the gene matches: 2. There are 15 residues in the CDR3. Germline CDR1 reads LNHNV; CDR2 reads YYDKDF (reference sequence). In DNA, the CDR3 is TGTGCCACCAGCAGGGGGGACAGGGATAATTCACCCCTCCACTTT. It encodes CATSRGDRDNSPLHF.

The sample holds many counts of this clonotype. This chain joins TRBV12-3 or TRBV12-4 and TRBJ2-1; 12 nucleotides agree with TRBD2. The CDR3 spans 16 residues. V shed 7 bases and J 10 bases; nucleotides not matched to a gene: 14. CDR3 DNA sequence: TGTGCCAGCATTCTCCTGGGACTAGCGGGCATCAGGGAGCAGTTCTTC. Translating it yields CASILLGLAGIREQFF.

This sequence joins TRBV25-1 and TRBJ2-3, with unresolved D. Germline-derived CDR1 and CDR2 are MGHDK and SYGVNS. This CDR3 contains 14 residues. V lost 1 base and J 4 bases, leaving 9 bases between the germline ends. This CDR3 is CASSELRNADTQYF. The CDR3 region has the DNA TGTGCCAGCAGTGAATTACGGAACGCAGATACGCAGTATTTT. Based on the CDR3 plus reference TRBV25-1 and TRBJ2-3, the full variable domain is EADIYQTPRYLVIGTGKKITLECSQTMGHDKMYWYQQDPGMELHLIHYSYGVNSTEKGDLSSESTVSRIRTEHFPLTLESARPSHTSQYLCASSELRNADTQYFGPGTRLTVL.

For this clonotype: The conserved phenylalanine or tryptophan normally closing the CDR3 is absent here, so this likely arose from a read error. V and J are TRBV5-1 and TRBJ2-5; D unresolved. Germline CDR1 and CDR2: SGHRS and YFSETQ. There are 11 residues in the CDR3. The DNA of the CDR3 is TGCGCCAGCAGCTTGTTAGAGGCCCAGTACCTC. Translation gives CASSLLEAQYL.

The chain employs TRBV28 and TRBJ2-6, with a possible D match to TRBD2 (5 bases). Germline-derived CDR1 and CDR2 are MDHEN and SYDVKM. V dropped 4 bases and J dropped 1 base, with 5 bases sitting between them. The CDR3 covers 14 residues. The CDR3 loop is CASSSGSGANVLTF. For the CDR3, the DNA is TGTGCCAGCAGTTCGGGATCTGGGGCCAACGTCCTGACTTTC.

V is TRBV10-3 and J is TRBJ1-6; D gene uncertain. Germline V gene lookup returns CDR1 ENHRY and CDR2 SYGVKD. Trimming shortened V by 10 bases and J by 0 bases, and 16 bases separated the two germline ends. The CDR3 totals 16 residues. This chain's CDR3 is CAKWKKVSSYNSPLHF. The CDR3 DNA sequence: TGTGCCAAATGGAAGAAGGTCAGCTCCTATAATTCACCCCTCCACTTT.

In its sample, this clonotype was seen a few times. The V call is TRBV10-3, the J call TRBJ2-7; possibly TRBD2 for D (5 bases). V was clipped by 3 bases and J by 0 bases, with 9 bases between them. The germline gives CDR1 ENHRY, CDR2 SYGVKD. The CDR3 has 14 residues. The CDR3 DNA follows: TGTGCCATCAGTGATGGGCGGGTCTCCTACGAGCAGTACTTC. Translation gives CAISDGRVSYEQYF.

This clonotype was counted many times. The CDR3 here is CASSGSGTGGVDTQYF. CDR3 DNA sequence: TGTGCCAGCAGCGGCTCCGGGACAGGGGGCGTAGATACGCAGTATTTT. The J gene is TRBJ2-3, the V gene TRBV9, with 12 bases matching TRBD1. The CDR3 is made up of 16 amino acids. Germline V gene data show CDR1 as SGDLS and CDR2 as YYNGEE. Trimming removed 3 bases from V and 5 bases from J; junction bases left unmatched: 7.

This clonotype was detected a few times. V usage is TRBV24-1 and J usage is TRBJ2-7; no clear D gene. Per the germline V gene, CDR1 is KGHDR and CDR2 is SFDVKD. V was pared by 3 bases and J by 6 bases, with 11 bases between. This CDR3 spans 13 amino acids. CDR3 coding DNA: TGTGCCACCAGTGATCACGACCCGCTCGAGCAGTACTTC. This encodes CATSDHDPLEQYF.

The genes are TRBV7-9 and TRBJ1-1; no reliable D call. The CDR3 extends over 14 amino acids. The V gene lost 5 bases and the J gene lost 0 bases, with 10 bases spanning the gap. Germline CDR1 reads SEHNR; CDR2 reads FQNEAQ (reference sequence). CDR3 protein: CASSPETVNTEAFF. CDR3 nucleotide sequence: TGTGCCAGCAGCCCAGAAACAGTGAACACTGAAGCTTTCTTT.